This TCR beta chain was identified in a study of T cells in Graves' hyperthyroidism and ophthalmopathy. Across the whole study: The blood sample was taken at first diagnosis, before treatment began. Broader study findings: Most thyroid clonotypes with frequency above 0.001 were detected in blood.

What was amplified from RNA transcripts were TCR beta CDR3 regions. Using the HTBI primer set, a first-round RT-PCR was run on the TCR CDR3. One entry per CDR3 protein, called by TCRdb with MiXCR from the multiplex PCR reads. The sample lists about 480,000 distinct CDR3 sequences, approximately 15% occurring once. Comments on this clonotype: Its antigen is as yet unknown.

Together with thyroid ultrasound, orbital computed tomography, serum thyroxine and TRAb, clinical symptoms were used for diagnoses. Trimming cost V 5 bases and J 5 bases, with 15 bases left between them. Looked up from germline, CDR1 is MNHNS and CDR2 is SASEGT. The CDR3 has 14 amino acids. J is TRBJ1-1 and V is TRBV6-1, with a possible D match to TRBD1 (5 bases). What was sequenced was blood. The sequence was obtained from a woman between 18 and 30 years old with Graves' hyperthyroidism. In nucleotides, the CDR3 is TGTGCCAGCAGTACGACAGAGATGCCAACTGAAGCTTTCTTT. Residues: CASSTTEMPTEAFF.